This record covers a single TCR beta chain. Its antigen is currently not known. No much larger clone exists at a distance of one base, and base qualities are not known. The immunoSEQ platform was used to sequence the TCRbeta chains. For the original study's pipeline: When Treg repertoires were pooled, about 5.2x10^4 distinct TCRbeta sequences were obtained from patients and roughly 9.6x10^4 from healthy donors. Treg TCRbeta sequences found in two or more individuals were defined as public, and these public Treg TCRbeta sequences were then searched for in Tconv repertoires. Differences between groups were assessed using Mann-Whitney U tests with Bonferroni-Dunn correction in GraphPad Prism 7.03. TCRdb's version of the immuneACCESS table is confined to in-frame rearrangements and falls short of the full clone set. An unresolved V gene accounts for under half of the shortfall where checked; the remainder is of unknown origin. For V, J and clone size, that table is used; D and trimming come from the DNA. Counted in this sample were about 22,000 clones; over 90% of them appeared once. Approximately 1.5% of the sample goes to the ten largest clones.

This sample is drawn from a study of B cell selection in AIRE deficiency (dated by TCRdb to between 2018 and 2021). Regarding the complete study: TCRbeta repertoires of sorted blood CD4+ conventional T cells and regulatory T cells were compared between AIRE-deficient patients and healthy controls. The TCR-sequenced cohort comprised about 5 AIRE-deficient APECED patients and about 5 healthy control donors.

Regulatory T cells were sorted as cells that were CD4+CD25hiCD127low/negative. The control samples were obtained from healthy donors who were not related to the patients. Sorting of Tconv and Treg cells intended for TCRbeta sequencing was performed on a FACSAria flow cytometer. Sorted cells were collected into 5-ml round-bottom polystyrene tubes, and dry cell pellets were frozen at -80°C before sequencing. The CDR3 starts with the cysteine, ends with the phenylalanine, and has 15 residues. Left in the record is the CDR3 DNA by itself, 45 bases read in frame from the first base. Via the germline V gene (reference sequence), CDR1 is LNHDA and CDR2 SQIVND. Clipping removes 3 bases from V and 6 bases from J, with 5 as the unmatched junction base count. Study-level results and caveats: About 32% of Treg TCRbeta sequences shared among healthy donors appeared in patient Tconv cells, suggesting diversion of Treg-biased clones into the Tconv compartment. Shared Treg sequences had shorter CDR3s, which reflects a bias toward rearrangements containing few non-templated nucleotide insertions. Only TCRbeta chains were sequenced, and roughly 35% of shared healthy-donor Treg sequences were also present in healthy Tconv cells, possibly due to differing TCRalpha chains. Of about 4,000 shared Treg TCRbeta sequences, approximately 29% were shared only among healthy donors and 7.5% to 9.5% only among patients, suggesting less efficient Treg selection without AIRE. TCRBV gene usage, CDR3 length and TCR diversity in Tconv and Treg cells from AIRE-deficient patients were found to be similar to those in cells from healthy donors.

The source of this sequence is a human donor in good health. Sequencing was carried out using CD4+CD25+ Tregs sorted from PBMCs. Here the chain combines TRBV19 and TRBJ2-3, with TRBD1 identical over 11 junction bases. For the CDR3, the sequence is CASSMAGQGGDTQYF. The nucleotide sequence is TGTGCCAGTAGTATGGCGGGACAGGGGGGGGATACGCAGTATTTT.